One T cell receptor (beta chain) is described in this entry. This record comes from a study of blood T cell repertoires in COVID-19. Study as a whole: Samples came from the United States, Italy and Spain, spanning acute and convalescent COVID-19.

In the original analysis: Estimation of nucleated cell counts relied on the amplification of reference gene primers. The assay was immunoSEQ multiplex PCR, and TCRdb's table has in-frame clones only and misses some. The DNA gave D and trimming, while V, J and clone size come from that table. Counted here are 250,000 to 400,000 clones, roughly 90% occurring once; the ten biggest clones make up 2.5% to 3.5%. Followed over time, Seattle patients had been enrolled while infection was active. CDR3 length: 12 amino acids. V was clipped by 1 base and J by 1 base, with 4 bases between them. CDR1 and CDR2 from the germline V gene are GTSNPN and SVGIG (reference sequence).

The receptor comes from a woman in her thirties with COVID-19, enrolled during active disease. The chain joins TRBV30 to TRBJ1-1; D uncertain. The sequenced material came from peripheral blood. CDR3: CAWSDKNTEAFF. CDR3 in DNA: TGTGCCTGGAGTGACAAGAACACTGAAGCTTTCTTT.